The next 23 T cell receptor beta chains were all read from a single sample in a study of TIL therapy for anti-PD-1-resistant metastatic lung cancer. Indicated time point: pre-treatment sample, taken before nivolumab and TIL therapy. Most excised metastases sampled were pleural nodules or supraclavicular lymph nodes. Sequencing used immunoSEQ v3. Generated by immunoSEQ multiplex PCR, the TCRdb table keeps only in-frame clones and is missing some. The table records fewer than 15,000 clones, 66% of them present only once. The sample was tumor tissue, taken at baseline. These receptors were collected from a woman between 25 and 80 years old with non-small cell lung cancer.

V is TRBV15 and J is TRBJ1-2; D gene unclear. CDR1 is LNHNV and CDR2 is YYDKDF in the germline V gene (reference sequence). V was shortened by 5 bases and J by 2 bases, with 12 bases between the two germline ends. This CDR3 has 14 amino acids. Here the CDR3 reads CATSFRGLNYGYTF. The CDR3 bases are TGTGCCACCAGCTTTCGCGGACTAAACTATGGCTACACCTTC.

This sequence joins TRBV2 and TRBJ2-7; tentative D call: TRBD1 (6 bases). The germline V and J ends were trimmed by 8 bases and 6 bases, with 17 bases remaining between them. Per the germline V gene, CDR1 is SNHLY and CDR2 is FYNNEI. The CDR3 loop spans 13 amino acids. The CDR3 DNA reads as TGTGCCAGCGGGGGTCAACAGGGCCTCGAGCAGTACTTC. Amino acids: CASGGQQGLEQYF.

The chain has TRBV5-1 and TRBJ1-1; unclear D gene. CDR3 size: 13 residues. Trimming removed 2 bases at V and 3 bases at J, with 8 bases between. CDR1 SGHRS and CDR2 YFSETQ come from the germline V gene. The CDR3 nucleotides read TGCGCCAGCAGCTTTAGGTTGGACACTGAAGCTTTCTTT. It translates to CASSFRLDTEAFF.

The rearrangement joins TRBV6-6 to TRBJ1-2; D call uncertain. From germline, CDR1 is MNHNY and CDR2 SVGAGI (reference sequence). With 5 bases removed from V and 4 bases from J, the gap between germline ends came to 14 bases. This CDR3 region has 14 residues. The CDR3, as DNA: TGTGCCAGCAGTCCGAGGTCGGAAGGCTATGGCTACACCTTC. This gives the protein CASSPRSEGYGYTF.

The J gene is TRBJ2-7, the V gene TRBV19; TRBD1 matches at 10 bases. This CDR3 has 15 amino acids. The junction had 13 bases not matched to a gene; V was cut back by 8 bases and J by 6 bases. Germline CDR1 reads LNHDA; CDR2 reads SQIVND (reference sequence). In nucleotides, the CDR3 is TGTGCCAGTGGCAGACCGGGACAGGGGCTCCTCGAGCAGTACTTC. It yields the protein CASGRPGQGLLEQYF.

The chain links TRBV10-3 to TRBJ1-2; TRBD1 matches at 8 bases. CDR1 and CDR2 from the germline V gene are ENHRY and SYGVKD. The CDR3 totals 16 residues. The V segment lost 3 bases and the J segment 1 base; nucleotides outside the gene matches: 7. This chain's CDR3 is CAISDLQGAGNYGYTF. The CDR3, as DNA: TGTGCCATCAGTGATCTTCAGGGGGCCGGTAACTATGGCTACACCTTC.

This clone has only one observation. The chain uses TRBV2 and TRBJ1-4; tentatively, D is TRBD1 (6 bases). Germline-derived CDR1 and CDR2 are SNHLY and FYNNEI. The ends were cut back, 8 bases at V and 0 bases at J, with 13 bases in the middle. The CDR3 spans 15 residues. The CDR3 nucleotides are TGTGCCAGCCAGAAAACAGGGTCAACTAATGAAAAACTGTTTTTT. Its protein product is CASQKTGSTNEKLFF.

This clone has only a few counts. The chain has TRBV11-2 and TRBJ2-7; 7 nucleotides agree with TRBD2. V lost 5 bases and J lost 3; bases outside the gene matches: 4. This CDR3 has 13 amino acids. In germline, CDR1 is SGHAT, CDR2 FQNNGV. The CDR3 region is CASSRERDYEQYF. The CDR3 nucleotides read TGTGCCAGCAGCAGGGAGCGGGACTACGAGCAGTACTTC. The whole variable domain, remainder taken from reference TRBV11-2 and TRBJ2-7, is EAGVAQSPRYKIIEKRQSVAFWCNPISGHATLYWYQQILGQGPKLLIQFQNNGVVDDSQLPKDRFSAERLKGVDSTLKIQPAKLEDSAVYLCASSRERDYEQYFGPGTRLTVT.

The rearrangement links TRBV29-1 to TRBJ2-7; 10 bases agree with TRBD2. Per the germline V gene, CDR1 is SQVTM and CDR2 is ANQGSEA. The CDR3 runs to 16 residues. Unmatched junction bases numbered 10, after V lost 0 bases and J lost 5 bases. This CDR3 is CSVEDRKREGEDEQYF. DNA of the CDR3: TGCAGCGTTGAAGATCGGAAGCGGGAGGGCGAAGACGAGCAGTACTTC.

The rearrangement uses TRBV19 and TRBJ2-3; TRBD2 aligns across 10 bases. J gave up 10 bases and V 7 bases, and 14 bases lay outside the gene matches. The CDR3 totals 15 residues. Germline CDR1 LNHDA, CDR2 SQIVND (reference sequence). CDR3 sequence reads: CASTPKVSGGAAQYF. The CDR3 DNA reads as TGTGCCAGTACCCCCAAGGTCAGCGGGGGGGCCGCGCAGTATTTT.

The V call is TRBV7-9, the J call TRBJ2-2; no reliable D call. Deletions cut 3 bases from V and 6 bases from J, with 5 bases between. The CDR3 length is 12 residues. The V gene's germline CDR1 is SEHNR and CDR2 FQNEAQ (reference sequence). The CDR3 DNA follows: TGTGCCAGCAGCTTTGAGCCCGGGGAGCTGTTTTTT. Protein: CASSFEPGELFF.

CDR3 region: CASSLGPGLALNEQFF. In nucleotides, the CDR3 is TGTGCCAGCAGCTTGGGGCCGGGACTAGCCCTCAATGAGCAGTTCTTC. The chain has TRBV5-5 and TRBJ2-1; TRBD2 matches at 9 bases. This CDR3 comprises 16 residues. J gave up 6 bases and V 0 bases, and 7 bases lay outside the gene matches. Germline CDR1 and CDR2: SGHKS and YYEKEE (reference sequence).

On this clone: One end of the junction varies from germline; a read error may be responsible. CDR3 coding DNA: TGTGCCAGCAGCTTAGTACGGACCGCAAATGTCTTT. Encoded protein: CASSLVRTANVF. The V and J genes are TRBV11-2 and TRBJ1-1; no reliable D call. The germline V gene has CDR1 SGHAT and CDR2 FQNNGV. CDR3 length: 12 residues.

The V gene is TRBV5-1, the J gene TRBJ2-1, with 8 bases aligning to TRBD2. CDR1 and CDR2 (germline): SGHRS, YFSETQ. The ends lost 6 bases at V and 7 bases at J; junction bases unmatched: 9. The CDR3 totals 14 residues. CDR3 region: CASIEIAGSNEQFF. CDR3 bases: TGCGCCAGCATTGAGATAGCGGGGTCTAATGAGCAGTTCTTC.

This chain uses TRBV2 with TRBJ2-2; TRBD1 aligns across 9 bases. CDR3 length equals 17 residues. Germline CDR1 and CDR2: SNHLY and FYNNEI. The ends lost 6 bases at V and 0 bases at J; junction bases unmatched: 8. The CDR3 loop is CASRPGQGIANTGELFF. CDR3 nucleotide sequence: TGTGCCAGCAGACCCGGACAGGGGATTGCGAACACCGGGGAGCTGTTTTTT.

The chain combines TRBV5-6 with TRBJ2-5; 7 nucleotides match TRBD1. CDR3 length equals 16 residues. Looked up from germline, CDR1 is SGHDT and CDR2 is YYEEEE. Trimming removed 4 bases from V and 4 bases from J; junction bases left unmatched: 13. The CDR3 sequence is CASSRRLQGILETQYF. CDR3 bases: TGTGCCAGCAGCCGCCGCTTACAGGGGATATTAGAGACCCAGTACTTC.

The chain joins TRBV5-1 to TRBJ2-1, with D possibly matching TRBD1 (5 bases). With 5 bases removed from V and 6 bases from J, the gap between germline ends came to 18 bases. Germline V lookup: CDR1 SGHRS, CDR2 YFSETQ. The CDR3 loop spans 15 amino acids. The CDR3: CASRQGWAPTNEQFF. The CDR3 DNA reads as TGCGCCAGCAGGCAGGGTTGGGCGCCGACCAATGAGCAGTTCTTC.

The chain links TRBV18 to TRBJ1-1; the match to TRBD1 covers 8 bases. This CDR3 is 15 amino acids long. Trimming took 3 bases from V and 1 from J; bases not matched to a gene: 4. Germline V gives CDR1 KGHSH, CDR2 LQKENI. The CDR3 reads CASSPQTGENTEAFF. CDR3 coding DNA: TGTGCCAGCTCACCCCAGACAGGGGAGAACACTGAAGCTTTCTTT.

This clone is medium-sized within its sample. The rearrangement uses TRBV6-1 and TRBJ2-7; 7 bases fit TRBD1. Germline V gives CDR1 MNHNS, CDR2 SASEGT. Losses at the gene ends were 8 bases for V and 0 bases for J; bases not matched to a gene: 4. This CDR3 spans 13 amino acids. The CDR3 nucleotides are TGTGCCAGCCGGACAGGCGTCTCCTACGAGCAGTACTTC. Protein product: CASRTGVSYEQYF.

V usage is TRBV6-1 and J usage is TRBJ1-2; a weak D match, TRBD1 (5 bases). Germline CDR1 and CDR2: MNHNS and SASEGT. This CDR3 region has 13 residues. V was clipped by 8 bases and J by 4 bases, with 14 bases between them. The chain's CDR3 is CASERQSPYGYTF. CDR3 in DNA: TGTGCCAGCGAAAGACAGTCTCCCTATGGCTACACCTTC.

This chain connects TRBV6-6 to TRBJ1-1; D not resolved. V was cut by 7 bases and J by 7 bases, with 16 bases left in between. This CDR3 has 13 amino acids. Germline V gene data show CDR1 as MNHNY and CDR2 as SVGAGI (reference sequence). The CDR3 loop is CASTHRTSIEAFF. For the CDR3, the DNA is TGTGCCAGCACACATAGGACCTCAATTGAAGCTTTCTTT.

CDR3 sequence: CASGKGQGVVYGYTF. CDR3 coding DNA: TGTGCCAGCGGAAAGGGACAGGGGGTGGTCTATGGCTACACCTTC. The genes are TRBV2 and TRBJ1-2, with 11 bases that match TRBD1. The J segment lost 4 bases and the V segment lost 8 bases, leaving 9 bases of the junction unmatched. The CDR3 is 15 amino acids. Germline V CDR1 and CDR2: SNHLY, FYNNEI. Combining the CDR3 with reference TRBV2 and TRBJ1-2 gives the whole variable domain EPEVTQTPSHQVTQMGQEVILRCVPISNHLYFYWYRQILGQKVEFLVSFYNNEISEKSEIFDDQFSVERPDGSNFTLKIRSTKLEDSAMYFCASGKGQGVVYGYTFGSGTRLTVV.

The chain carries TRBV11-2 and TRBJ1-2; 7 bases align to TRBD1. Per the germline V gene, CDR1 is SGHAT and CDR2 is FQNNGV. The trim removed 2 bases at V and 0 bases at J, leaving 3 bases unmatched. The CDR3 sequence is 15 residues long. Written as DNA, the CDR3 is TGTGCCAGCAGCTTAACAGGGGCGACTAACTATGGCTACACCTTC. Protein: CASSLTGATNYGYTF.